These 21 T cell receptor beta chains share one sample of origin, sequenced in a study of OX40 agonist ivuxolimab in advanced cancers. Method: immunoSEQ multiplex PCR; TCRdb's copy keeps in-frame clones and lacks some. The sample has over 60,000 clones; around 91% are singletons. Sequences were derived from CD4+ or CD8+ T cells sorted from blood, sampled in a trial of the OX40 agonist ivuxolimab. Receptors originate from an adult with an advanced solid tumor such as melanoma, head and neck, liver or kidney cancer.

The CDR3 is CATNQGGGELFF. CDR3 in DNA: TGTGCCACCAACCAGGGCGGCGGGGAGCTGTTTTTT. The genes are TRBV15 and TRBJ2-2; the D gene is possibly TRBD1 (5 bases). The CDR3 extends over 12 amino acids. V shed 7 bases and J shed 7 bases, with 10 bases lying between them. In germline, CDR1 is LNHNV, CDR2 YYDKDF (reference sequence).

The V and J genes are TRBV30 and TRBJ1-3; a possible D gene is TRBD1 (6 bases). The CDR3 contains 16 residues. The V end lost 0 bases, the J end lost 0 bases, and 12 bases lay between the germline ends. CDR1 GTSNPN and CDR2 SVGIG come from the germline V gene (reference sequence). The CDR3 bases are TGTGCCTGGAGTGTAGTGGGGGGCATCTCTGGAAACACCATATATTTT. Translated: CAWSVVGGISGNTIYF.

The V and J genes are TRBV9 and TRBJ1-2; 7 bases line up with TRBD1. CDR1 is SGDLS and CDR2 is YYNGEE in the germline V gene. There are 14 residues in the CDR3. The junction had 8 bases not matched to a gene; V was cut back by 3 bases and J by 6 bases. CDR3 sequence (DNA): TGTGCCAGCAGCGAGGGGGCCGGGACACATGGCTACACCTTC. Translated, it gives CASSEGAGTHGYTF.

J is TRBJ1-6 and V is TRBV7-3, with TRBD1 matching over 9 bases. J gave up 7 bases and V 3 bases, and 7 bases lay outside the gene matches. This CDR3 contains 16 residues. Germline V gene data show CDR1 as SGHTA and CDR2 as FQGTGA. Written as DNA, the CDR3 is TGTGCCAGCAGCTTCGCTGGACAGGGGTCGAATTCACCCCTCCACTTT. The encoded protein is CASSFAGQGSNSPLHF.

V usage is TRBV5-5 and J usage is TRBJ2-7; 8 bases are a match to TRBD1. J lost 0 bases, V lost 2 bases, and 4 bases had no gene match. Germline V CDR1 and CDR2: SGHKS, YYEKEE (reference sequence). CDR3 length equals 15 residues. CDR3 nucleotides: TGTGCCAGCAGCTTCCCCGACAGGGGCTCCTACGAGCAGTACTTC. Translating it yields CASSFPDRGSYEQYF.

J is TRBJ1-1 and V is TRBV7-8; no firm D call. Looked up from germline, CDR1 is SGHVS and CDR2 is FQNEAQ. The CDR3 sequence is 15 residues long. Trimming stripped 2 bases from V and 1 base from J, with 11 bases between. CDR3 coding DNA: TGTGCCAGCAGCTTAAGTGCACAGTCGAACACTGAAGCTTTCTTT. This codes for CASSLSAQSNTEAFF.

The chain recombines TRBV28 with TRBJ1-1; D unclear. Trimming shortened V by 3 bases and J by 3 bases, and 5 bases separated the two germline ends. Germline lookup yields CDR1 MDHEN and CDR2 SYDVKM. The CDR3 consists of 12 residues. CDR3 nucleotide sequence: TGTGCCAGCAGTTTGGGGTACACTGAAGCTTTCTTT. It specifies CASSLGYTEAFF.

The CDR3 reads CASSFGTASQETQYF. The CDR3 region has the DNA TGTGCCAGCAGTTTCGGGACGGCCTCCCAAGAGACCCAGTACTTC. The chain couples TRBV27 to TRBJ2-5, with D perhaps TRBD1 or TRBD2 (5 bases each). Trimming left V 3 bases short and J 1 base short, with 12 bases between. CDR1 and CDR2 from the germline V gene are MNHEY and SMNVEV (reference sequence). The CDR3 consists of 15 residues.

The chain couples TRBV18 to TRBJ2-5, with 8 bases aligning to TRBD2. Per germline, CDR1 KGHSH and CDR2 LQKENI. The V and J ends lost 0 bases and 2 bases, in that order; junction bases with no gene match: 5. The CDR3 is made up of 16 amino acids. The chain's CDR3 is CASSPPPSGPQETQYF. The CDR3 coding sequence is TGTGCCAGCTCACCACCCCCTAGCGGGCCGCAAGAGACCCAGTACTTC.

CDR3 sequence: CASSESLGYEQYF. The CDR3 region has the DNA TGTGCCAGCAGTGAATCCCTCGGGTACGAGCAGTACTTC. The chain joins TRBV2 to TRBJ2-7; no definite D call. V was cut by 2 bases and J by 4 bases, with 9 bases left in between. The germline gives CDR1 SNHLY, CDR2 FYNNEI. The CDR3 is 13 residues long.

The chain joins TRBV6-6 to TRBJ2-7, with D maybe TRBD2 (7 bases). The germline gives CDR1 MNHNY, CDR2 SVGAGI (reference sequence). The CDR3 runs to 14 residues. The V end lost 8 bases, the J end lost 9 bases, and 23 bases lay between the germline ends. CDR3: CASVAELLGGGQYF. The CDR3 DNA reads as TGTGCCAGCGTAGCGGAGCTACTAGGGGGGGGGCAGTACTTC.

The rearrangement uses TRBV28 and TRBJ1-1; D possibly corresponds to TRBD1 (5 bases). Germline V CDR1 and CDR2: MDHEN, SYDVKM. Trimming cost V 6 bases and J 5 bases, with 16 bases left between them. The CDR3 length is 14 residues. CDR3 residues: CASSPVGGKTEAFF. The CDR3 nucleotides read TGTGCCAGCAGCCCCGTTGGGGGAAAGACTGAAGCTTTCTTT.

This chain uses TRBV25-1 with TRBJ1-2; 9 bases are a match to TRBD1. Losses at the gene ends were 4 bases for V and 3 bases for J; bases not matched to a gene: 6. The CDR3 covers 15 residues. In germline, CDR1 is MGHDK, CDR2 SYGVNS. CDR3 DNA sequence: TGTGCCAGCAGTGGGGACAGGGATGGAGACTATGGCTACACCTTC. Its protein product is CASSGDRDGDYGYTF.

CDR3 in amino acids: CASARDRGTHNEQFF. The CDR3, as DNA: TGTGCCAGCGCCAGGGACAGGGGCACTCACAATGAGCAGTTCTTC. The V and J genes are TRBV27 and TRBJ2-1; 10 nucleotides agree with TRBD1. CDR3 length: 15 residues. V was clipped by 8 bases and J by 5 bases; unmatched bases: 9. Germline V gene lookup returns CDR1 MNHEY and CDR2 SMNVEV (reference sequence).

V is TRBV28 and J is TRBJ2-7, with D possibly TRBD2 on 6 matching bases. The CDR3 is 15 residues long. The V end was cut by 2 bases, the J end by 4 bases, with 15 bases between. Germline lookup yields CDR1 MDHEN and CDR2 SYDVKM. CDR3 loop: CASSLTAEGGYEQYF. CDR3 nucleotide sequence: TGTGCCAGCAGTTTAACCGCCGAGGGAGGTTACGAGCAGTACTTC.

The J gene is TRBJ2-1, the V gene TRBV5-4; 7 nucleotides line up with TRBD2. V trimming: 0 bases; J trimming: 0 bases; junction bases outside the gene matches: 3. The CDR3 loop spans 16 amino acids. Per germline, CDR1 SGHNT and CDR2 YYREEE (reference sequence). This CDR3 is CASSLEGGSSYNEQFF. As DNA, the CDR3 is TGTGCCAGCAGCTTGGAGGGCGGGAGCTCCTACAATGAGCAGTTCTTC.

The J gene is TRBJ2-7, the V gene TRBV9, with 7 bases fitting TRBD1. V shed 0 bases and J 7 bases; nucleotides not matched to a gene: 13. CDR3 length: 16 amino acids. CDR1 SGDLS and CDR2 YYNGEE come from the germline V gene. CDR3 nucleotide sequence: TGTGCCAGCAGCGTAGAAGGGACAGCTTACTCAGGGGAGCAGTACTTC. Its protein product is CASSVEGTAYSGEQYF.

This clone occurred a few times. The CDR3 coding sequence is TGTGCCAGCAGCGTTAGACTAGCGGGGGGTCAAGAGACCCAGTACTTC. Translating gives CASSVRLAGGQETQYF. V and J are TRBV5-5 and TRBJ2-5, with TRBD2 matching over 13 bases. The CDR3 is 16 residues long. CDR1 is SGHKS, CDR2 YYEKEE, per germline (reference sequence). Trimming removed 4 bases from V and 2 bases from J; junction bases left unmatched: 5.

The J gene is TRBJ2-3, the V gene TRBV7-3; D is uncertain. Trimming took 5 bases from V and 2 from J, leaving 11 bases between them. CDR3 length: 14 residues. Per the germline V gene, CDR1 is SGHTA and CDR2 is FQGTGA. The CDR3 spells CASSLGSPTDTQYF. CDR3 DNA: TGTGCCAGCAGCCTCGGGTCCCCCACAGATACGCAGTATTTT.

The chain employs TRBV28 and TRBJ2-5; no reliable D call. The end of the DNA aligns better with TRBJ2-7, so the J call may be wrong. Germline V gene sequence: CDR1 MDHEN, CDR2 SYDVKM. The CDR3 extends over 15 amino acids. For the CDR3, the DNA is TGTGCCAGCAGTTTCCCGGACGGTTTGAGCTACGAGCAGTACTTC. This codes for CASSFPDGLSYEQYF.

J is TRBJ2-3 and V is TRBV10-3, with D perhaps TRBD1 or TRBD2 (6 bases each). Germline loops: CDR1 ENHRY, CDR2 SYGVKD. V dropped 3 bases and J dropped 3 bases, with 13 bases sitting between them. This CDR3 has 15 residues. The CDR3 DNA reads TGTGCCATCAGTGAAGTCCGGGGGCGGACAGATACGCAGTATTTT. It is translated as CAISEVRGRTDTQYF.